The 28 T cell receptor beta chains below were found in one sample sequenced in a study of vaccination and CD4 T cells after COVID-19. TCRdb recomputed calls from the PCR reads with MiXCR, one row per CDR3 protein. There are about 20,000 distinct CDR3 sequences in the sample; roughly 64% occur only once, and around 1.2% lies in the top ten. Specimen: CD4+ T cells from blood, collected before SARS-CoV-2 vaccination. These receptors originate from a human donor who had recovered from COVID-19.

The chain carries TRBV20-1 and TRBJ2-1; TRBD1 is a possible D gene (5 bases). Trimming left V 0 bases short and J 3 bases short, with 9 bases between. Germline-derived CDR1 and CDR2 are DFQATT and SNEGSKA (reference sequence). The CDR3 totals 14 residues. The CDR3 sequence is CSARDQRGYNEQFF. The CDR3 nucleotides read TGCAGTGCTAGAGATCAAAGGGGCTACAATGAGCAGTTCTTC.

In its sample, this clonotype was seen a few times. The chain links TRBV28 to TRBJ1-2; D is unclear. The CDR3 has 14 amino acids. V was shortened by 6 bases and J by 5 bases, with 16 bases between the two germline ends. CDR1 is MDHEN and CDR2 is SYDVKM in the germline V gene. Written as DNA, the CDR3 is TGTGCCAGCAGCCGGGTTTCGCCGACGTATGGCTACACCTTC. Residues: CASSRVSPTYGYTF.

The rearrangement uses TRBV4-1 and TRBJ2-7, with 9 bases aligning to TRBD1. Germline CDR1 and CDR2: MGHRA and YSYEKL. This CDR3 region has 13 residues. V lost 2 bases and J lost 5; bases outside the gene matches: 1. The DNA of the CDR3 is TGCGCCAGCAGCCAAAGGACAGGGGACGAGCAGTACTTC. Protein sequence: CASSQRTGDEQYF.

DNA of the CDR3: TGCAGTGCTAGAGATGATCAGCCCCAGCATTTT. Translation: CSARDDQPQHF. The chain links TRBV20-1 to TRBJ1-5; no clear D gene. CDR1 and CDR2 (germline): DFQATT, SNEGSKA (reference sequence). V was pared by 0 bases and J by 5 bases, with 2 bases between. The CDR3 has 11 amino acids.

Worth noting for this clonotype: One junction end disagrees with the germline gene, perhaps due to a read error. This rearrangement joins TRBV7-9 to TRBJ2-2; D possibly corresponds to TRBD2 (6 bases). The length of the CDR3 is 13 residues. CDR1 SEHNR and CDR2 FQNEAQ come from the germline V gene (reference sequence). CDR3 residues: CATDGGFTGELFF. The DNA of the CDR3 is TGCGCCACCGACGGAGGGTTTACCGGGGAGCTGTTTTTT.

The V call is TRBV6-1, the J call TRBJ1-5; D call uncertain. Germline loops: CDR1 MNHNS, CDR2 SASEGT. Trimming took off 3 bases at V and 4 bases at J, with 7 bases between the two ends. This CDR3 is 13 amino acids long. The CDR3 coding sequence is TGTGCCAGCAGTGAGGTTAGGAATCAGCCCCAGCATTTT. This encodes CASSEVRNQPQHF.

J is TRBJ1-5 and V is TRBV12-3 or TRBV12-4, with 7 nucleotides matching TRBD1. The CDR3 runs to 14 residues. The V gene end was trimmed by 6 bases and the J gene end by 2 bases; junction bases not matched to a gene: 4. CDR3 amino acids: CASSQGQRNQPQHF. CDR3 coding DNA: TGTGCCAGCAGCCAGGGACAGCGCAATCAGCCCCAGCATTTT.

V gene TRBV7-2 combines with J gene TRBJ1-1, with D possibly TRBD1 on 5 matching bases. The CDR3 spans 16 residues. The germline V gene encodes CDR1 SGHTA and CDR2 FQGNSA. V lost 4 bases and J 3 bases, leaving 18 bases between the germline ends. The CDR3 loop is CASSSTSRGVDTEAFF. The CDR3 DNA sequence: TGTGCCAGCAGCTCCACGTCACGGGGGGTGGACACTGAAGCTTTCTTT. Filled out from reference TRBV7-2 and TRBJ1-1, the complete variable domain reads GAGVSQSPSNKVTEKGKDVELRCDPISGHTALYWYRQSLGQGLEFLIYFQGNSAPDKSGLPSDRFSAERTGGSVSTLTIQRTQQEDSAVYLCASSSTSRGVDTEAFFGQGTRLTVV.

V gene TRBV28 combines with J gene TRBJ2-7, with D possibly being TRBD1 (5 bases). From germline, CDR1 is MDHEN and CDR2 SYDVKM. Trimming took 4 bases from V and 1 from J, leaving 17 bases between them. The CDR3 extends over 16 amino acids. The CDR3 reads CASSSRGRAPSYEQYF. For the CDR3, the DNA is TGTGCCAGCAGTTCCCGAGGCAGGGCGCCTTCCTACGAGCAGTACTTC.

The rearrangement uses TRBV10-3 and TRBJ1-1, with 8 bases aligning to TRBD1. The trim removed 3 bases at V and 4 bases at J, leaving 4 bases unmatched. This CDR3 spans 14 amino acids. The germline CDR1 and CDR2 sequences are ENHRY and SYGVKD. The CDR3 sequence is CAISETGGTTEAFF. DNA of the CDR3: TGTGCCATCAGTGAAACAGGGGGGACCACTGAAGCTTTCTTT.

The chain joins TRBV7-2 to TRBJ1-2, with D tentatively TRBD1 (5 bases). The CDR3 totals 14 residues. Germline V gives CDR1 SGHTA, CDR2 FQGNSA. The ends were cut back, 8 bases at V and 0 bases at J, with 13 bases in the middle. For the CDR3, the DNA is TGTGCCAGCGCTCGGGGACGGGCTAACTATGGCTACACCTTC. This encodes CASARGRANYGYTF.

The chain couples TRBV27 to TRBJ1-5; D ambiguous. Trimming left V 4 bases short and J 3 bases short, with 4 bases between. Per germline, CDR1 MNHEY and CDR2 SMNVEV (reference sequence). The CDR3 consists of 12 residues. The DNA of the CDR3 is TGTGCCAGCAGTTCTTTCAATCAGCCCCAGCATTTT. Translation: CASSSFNQPQHF.

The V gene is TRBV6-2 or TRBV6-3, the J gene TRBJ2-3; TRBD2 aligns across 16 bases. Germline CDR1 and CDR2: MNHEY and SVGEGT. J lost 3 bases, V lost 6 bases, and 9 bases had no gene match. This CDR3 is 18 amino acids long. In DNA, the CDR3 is TGTGCCAGCAGAGACGGGACTAGCGGGAGGGCGGTGACAGATACGCAGTATTTT. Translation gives CASRDGTSGRAVTDTQYF.

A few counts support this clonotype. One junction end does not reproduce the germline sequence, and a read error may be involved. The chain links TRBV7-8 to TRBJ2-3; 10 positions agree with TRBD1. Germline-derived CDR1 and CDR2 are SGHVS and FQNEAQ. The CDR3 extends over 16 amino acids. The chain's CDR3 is CASSLKDRGVTDTQYF. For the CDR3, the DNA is TGTGCCAGCAGCTTAAAGGACAGGGGGGTCACAGATACGCAATATTTT.

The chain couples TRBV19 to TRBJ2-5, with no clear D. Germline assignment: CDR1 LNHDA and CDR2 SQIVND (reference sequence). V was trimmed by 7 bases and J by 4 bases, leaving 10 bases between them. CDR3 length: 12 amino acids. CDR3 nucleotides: TGTGCCAGTACAAACAACAGAGAGACCCAGTACTTC. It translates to CASTNNRETQYF.

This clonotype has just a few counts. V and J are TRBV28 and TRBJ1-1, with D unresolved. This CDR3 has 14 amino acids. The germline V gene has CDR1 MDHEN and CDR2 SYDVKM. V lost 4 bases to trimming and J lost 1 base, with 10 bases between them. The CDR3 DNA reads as TGTGCCAGCAGTTACCTCAGGACGAACACTGAAGCTTTCTTT. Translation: CASSYLRTNTEAFF.

CDR3 sequence reads: CASSMTEYNVLTF. CDR3 coding DNA: TGTGCCAGTAGTATGACGGAATACAACGTCCTGACTTTC. The chain couples TRBV19 to TRBJ2-6; D not resolved. CDR1 LNHDA and CDR2 SQIVND come from the germline V gene (reference sequence). V was shortened by 3 bases and J by 9 bases, with 9 bases between the two germline ends. This CDR3 comprises 13 residues.

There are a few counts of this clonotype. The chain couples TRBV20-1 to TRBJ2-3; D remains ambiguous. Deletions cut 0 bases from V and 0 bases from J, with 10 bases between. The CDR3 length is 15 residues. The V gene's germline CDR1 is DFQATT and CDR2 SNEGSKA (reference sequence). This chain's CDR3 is CSARDWTSSTDTQYF. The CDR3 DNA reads TGCAGTGCTAGAGATTGGACGTCTAGCACAGATACGCAGTATTTT.

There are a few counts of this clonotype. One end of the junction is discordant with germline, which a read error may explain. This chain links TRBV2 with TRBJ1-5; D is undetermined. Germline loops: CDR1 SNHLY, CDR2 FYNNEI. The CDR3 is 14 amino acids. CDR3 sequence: CASSEGVSSQPQHF. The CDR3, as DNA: TGTGCCAGCAGTGAGGGAGTCAGCAGTCAGCCCCAGCATTTT.

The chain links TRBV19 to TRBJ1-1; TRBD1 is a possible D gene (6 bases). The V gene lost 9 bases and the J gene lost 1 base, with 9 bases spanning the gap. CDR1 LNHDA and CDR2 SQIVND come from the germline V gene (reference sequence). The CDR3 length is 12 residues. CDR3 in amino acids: CASQTGNTEAFF. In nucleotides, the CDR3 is TGTGCCAGCCAGACAGGGAACACTGAAGCTTTCTTT. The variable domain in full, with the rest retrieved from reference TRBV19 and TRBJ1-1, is DGGITQSPKYLFRKEGQNVTLSCEQNLNHDAMYWYRQDPGQGLRLIYYSQIVNDFQKGDIAEGYSVSREKKESFPLTVTSAQKNPTAFYLCASQTGNTEAFFGQGTRLTVV.

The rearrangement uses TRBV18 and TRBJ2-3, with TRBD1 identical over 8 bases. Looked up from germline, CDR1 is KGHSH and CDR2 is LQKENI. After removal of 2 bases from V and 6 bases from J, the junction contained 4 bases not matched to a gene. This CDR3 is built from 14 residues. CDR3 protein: CASSPETGVDTQYF. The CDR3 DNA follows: TGTGCCAGCTCACCAGAGACAGGGGTCGATACGCAGTATTTT.

The CDR3 protein is CASTWGWTEAFF. CDR3 nucleotides: TGTGCCAGTACCTGGGGTTGGACTGAAGCTTTCTTT. This sequence joins TRBV19 and TRBJ1-1; D remains ambiguous. The CDR3 has 12 residues. The V end was cut by 7 bases, the J end by 5 bases, with 11 bases between. Germline V CDR1 and CDR2: LNHDA, SQIVND (reference sequence).

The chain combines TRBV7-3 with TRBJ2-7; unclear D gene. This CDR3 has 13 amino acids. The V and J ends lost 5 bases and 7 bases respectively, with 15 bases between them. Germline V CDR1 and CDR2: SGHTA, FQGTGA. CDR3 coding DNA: TGTGCCAGCAGCAGTCTCCTTGGGGTGGAGCAGTACTTC. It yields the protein CASSSLLGVEQYF.

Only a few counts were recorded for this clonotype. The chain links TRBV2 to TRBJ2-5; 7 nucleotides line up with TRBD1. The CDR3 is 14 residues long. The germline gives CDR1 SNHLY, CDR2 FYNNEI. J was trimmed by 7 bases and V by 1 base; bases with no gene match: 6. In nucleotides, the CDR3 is TGTGCCAGCAGTGAAGGAGACAGGGTCGGGACCCAGTACTTC. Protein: CASSEGDRVGTQYF.

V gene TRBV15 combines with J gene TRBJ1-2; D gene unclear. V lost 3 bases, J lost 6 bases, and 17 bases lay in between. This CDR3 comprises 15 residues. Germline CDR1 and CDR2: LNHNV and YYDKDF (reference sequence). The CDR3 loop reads CATSSLPEGGDGYTF. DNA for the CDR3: TGTGCCACCAGCAGCCTCCCGGAAGGTGGGGATGGCTACACCTTC. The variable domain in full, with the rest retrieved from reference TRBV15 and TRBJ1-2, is DAMVIQNPRYQVTQFGKPVTLSCSQTLNHNVMYWYQQKSSQAPKLLFHYYDKDFNNEADTPDNFQSRRPNTSFCFLDIRSPGLGDTAMYLCATSSLPEGGDGYTFGSGTRLTVV.

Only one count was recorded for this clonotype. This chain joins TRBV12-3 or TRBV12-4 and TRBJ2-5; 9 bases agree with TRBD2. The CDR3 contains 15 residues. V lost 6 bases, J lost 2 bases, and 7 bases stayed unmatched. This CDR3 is CASSLKTSGQETQYF. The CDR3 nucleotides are TGTGCCAGCAGCCTCAAGACTAGCGGACAAGAGACCCAGTACTTC.

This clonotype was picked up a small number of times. The CDR3 loop is CASSFRRGGTGELFF. CDR3 nucleotides: TGTGCCAGCAGTTTTCGGCGGGGCGGAACCGGGGAGCTGTTTTTT. The chain uses TRBV27 and TRBJ2-2; D might be TRBD2 (6 bases). Between the trimmed V and J ends, which lost 3 bases and 5 bases, there was a span of 13 bases. This CDR3 is built from 15 residues. Germline V gene lookup returns CDR1 MNHEY and CDR2 SMNVEV (reference sequence).

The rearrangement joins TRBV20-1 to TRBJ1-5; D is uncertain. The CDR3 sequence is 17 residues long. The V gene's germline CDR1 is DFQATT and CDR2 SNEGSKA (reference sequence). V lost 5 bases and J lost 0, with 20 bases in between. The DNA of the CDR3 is TGCAGTGCTGAAGACTCTGACTCCCGGGGTAGCAATCAGCCCCAGCATTTT. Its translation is CSAEDSDSRGSNQPQHF.